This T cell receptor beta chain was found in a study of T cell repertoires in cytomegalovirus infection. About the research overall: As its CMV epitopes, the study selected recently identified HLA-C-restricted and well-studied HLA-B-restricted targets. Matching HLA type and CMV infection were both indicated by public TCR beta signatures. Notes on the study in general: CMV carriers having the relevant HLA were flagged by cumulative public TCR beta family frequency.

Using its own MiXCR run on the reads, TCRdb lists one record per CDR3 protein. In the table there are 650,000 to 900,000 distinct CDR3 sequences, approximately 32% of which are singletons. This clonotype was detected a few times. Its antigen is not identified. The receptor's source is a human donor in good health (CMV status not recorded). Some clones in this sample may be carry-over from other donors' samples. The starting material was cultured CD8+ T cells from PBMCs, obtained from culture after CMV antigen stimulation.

CDR3 in DNA: TGTGCCAGCAGGGCGGGCAGGGGCGGGACTGAAGCTTTCTTT. It encodes CASRAGRGGTEAFF. The genes are TRBV25-1 and TRBJ1-1; possible D gene TRBD1, 6 bases. The CDR3 totals 14 residues. Germline CDR1 and CDR2: MGHDK and SYGVNS. Trimming shortened V by 6 bases and J by 5 bases, and 16 bases separated the two germline ends.